Below, 24 T cell receptor beta chains from the same sample are listed, as sequenced in a study of T cells in localized non-small cell lung cancer (dated by TCRdb to about 2020). Library creation used the immunoSEQ multiplex PCR assay. This immuneACCESS table, as held by TCRdb, lists in-frame sequences with V and J called but not all clones. Of the missing ones, under half trace to an unresolved V gene in checked studies; the others have no known cause. For this sample there are about 74,000 clones; 70% to 85% appear just once. 1.3% of the sample goes to the ten largest clones. The sequenced sample was peripheral blood, obtained before any cancer treatment. These receptors were collected from a female donor older than 55 with stage I lung adenocarcinoma.

On this clone itself: The sample carries other DNA sequences with the same CDR3. The V call is TRBV7-9, the J call TRBJ2-3; no reliable D call. This CDR3 is 11 amino acids long. Per germline, CDR1 SEHNR and CDR2 FQNEAQ (reference sequence). Trimming shortened V by 4 bases and J by 6 bases, and 5 bases separated the two germline ends. CDR3 residues: CASSSSDTQYF. The CDR3 DNA reads as TGTGCCAGCAGCTCCTCCGATACGCAGTATTTT.

The V gene is TRBV5-1, the J gene TRBJ2-7, with D perhaps matching TRBD1 or TRBD2 (5 bases each). There are 14 residues in the CDR3. Deletions cut 1 base from V and 4 bases from J, with 12 bases between. The germline V gene encodes CDR1 SGHRS and CDR2 YFSETQ. The CDR3 coding sequence is TGCGCCAGCAGCTTGCAACGGGGCGCGTACGAGCAGTACTTC. This codes for CASSLQRGAYEQYF.

The V call is TRBV5-4, the J call TRBJ1-2; possibly TRBD1 for D (5 bases). There are 14 residues in the CDR3. CDR1 and CDR2 (germline): SGHNT, YYREEE (reference sequence). V was cut by 2 bases and J by 1 base, with 9 bases left in between. DNA for the CDR3: TGTGCCAGCAGCTTAAGGGACTTTAACTATGGCTACACCTTC. Amino acid sequence: CASSLRDFNYGYTF.

V is TRBV6-1 and J is TRBJ1-5; 8 bases agree with TRBD1. The CDR3 has 15 amino acids. Unmatched junction bases numbered 7, after V lost 6 bases and J lost 3 bases. Germline values: CDR1 MNHNS, CDR2 SASEGT. CDR3 bases: TGTGCCAGCAGGGATAGACAGGGGTTCAATCAGCCCCAGCATTTT. This sequence encodes CASRDRQGFNQPQHF.

V gene TRBV7-9 combines with J gene TRBJ2-5; D is possibly TRBD1 (5 bases). Per germline, CDR1 SEHNR and CDR2 FQNEAQ (reference sequence). The ends were cut back, 2 bases at V and 4 bases at J, with 14 bases in the middle. The CDR3 sequence is 15 residues long. The DNA of the CDR3 is TGTGCCAGCAGCTTAAGGGCGGTTAGGGGAGAGACCCAGTACTTC. Translation: CASSLRAVRGETQYF.

The CDR3 region has the DNA TGCGCCAGCAGCTTGGGAGGGGGCGATCGTTCCGGGGAGCTGTTTTTT. This sequence encodes CASSLGGGDRSGELFF. The chain is built from TRBV5-1 and TRBJ2-2; 7 bases align to TRBD1. CDR1 and CDR2 (germline): SGHRS, YFSETQ. V lost 0 bases and J lost 6; bases outside the gene matches: 8. The CDR3 is 16 residues long.

The V gene is TRBV7-9, the J gene TRBJ1-1; 7 positions match TRBD1. Germline V gene data show CDR1 as SEHNR and CDR2 as FQNEAQ (reference sequence). J was trimmed by 4 bases and V by 5 bases; bases with no gene match: 10. The CDR3 extends over 15 amino acids. The DNA for the CDR3 is TGTGCCAGCAGCCCGGCCGGGACAGCCTCCACTGAAGCTTTCTTT. Its translation is CASSPAGTASTEAFF. Based on the CDR3 plus reference TRBV7-9 and TRBJ1-1, the full variable domain is DTGVSQNPRHKITKRGQNVTFRCDPISEHNRLYWYRQTLGQGPEFLTYFQNEAQLEKSRLLSDRFSAERPKGSFSTLEIQRTEQGDSAMYLCASSPAGTASTEAFFGQGTRLTVV.

The chain links TRBV7-3 to TRBJ2-2; D is undetermined. The CDR3 totals 15 residues. The germline CDR1 and CDR2 sequences are SGHTA and FQGTGA. Deletions cut 3 bases from V and 5 bases from J, with 13 bases between. CDR3 sequence reads: CASSLARDQTGELFF. As DNA, the CDR3 is TGTGCCAGCAGCTTGGCTAGGGATCAGACCGGGGAGCTGTTTTTT.

The V call is TRBV11-2, the J call TRBJ2-2; possible D gene TRBD1, 5 bases. Germline CDR1 reads SGHAT; CDR2 reads FQNNGV. The CDR3 spans 14 residues. V was pared by 7 bases and J by 6 bases, with 15 bases between. The CDR3 DNA reads TGTGCCAGCACCCCCCAGGGTTCACCCGGGGAGCTGTTTTTT. It yields the protein CASTPQGSPGELFF.

This chain links TRBV5-1 with TRBJ1-3, with TRBD1 identical over 8 bases. In germline, CDR1 is SGHRS, CDR2 YFSETQ. The V segment lost 4 bases and the J segment 0 bases; nucleotides outside the gene matches: 3. This CDR3 has 15 amino acids. The chain's CDR3 is CASSGDRGSGNTIYF. CDR3 sequence (DNA): TGCGCCAGCAGCGGAGACAGGGGCTCTGGAAACACCATATATTTT.

V and J are TRBV11-2 and TRBJ2-1, with D uncertain. Trimming shortened V by 6 bases and J by 3 bases, and 9 bases separated the two germline ends. The CDR3 sequence is 13 residues long. The germline V gene encodes CDR1 SGHAT and CDR2 FQNNGV. The CDR3, as DNA: TGTGCCAGCAGGTTAAATAGCTACAATGAGCAGTTCTTC. This codes for CASRLNSYNEQFF.

The V gene is TRBV10-2, the J gene TRBJ1-2, with D unresolved. CDR3 size: 14 residues. Trimming removed 0 bases from V and 4 bases from J, with 9 bases in between. CDR1 WSHSY and CDR2 SAAADI come from the germline V gene. The CDR3 here is CASSESAAVYGYTF. The CDR3 region has the DNA TGCGCCAGCAGTGAGTCGGCGGCAGTCTATGGCTACACCTTC.

The chain combines TRBV5-1 with TRBJ1-2; no definite D call. V dropped 1 base and J dropped 3 bases, with 13 bases sitting between them. This CDR3 is built from 15 residues. Germline V CDR1 and CDR2: SGHRS, YFSETQ. CDR3 DNA: TGCGCCAGCAGCTTGAGTCATTCCGATCACTATGGCTACACCTTC. This encodes CASSLSHSDHYGYTF.

The chain uses TRBV9 and TRBJ2-5, with 10 positions matching TRBD2. This CDR3 spans 16 amino acids. CDR1 is SGDLS, CDR2 YYNGEE, per germline. V lost 0 bases and J lost 2; bases outside the gene matches: 4. CDR3 residues: CASSVAVAGGQETQYF. CDR3 coding DNA: TGTGCCAGCAGCGTAGCTGTAGCGGGGGGTCAAGAGACCCAGTACTTC.

The CDR3 loop is CASSMIAGAYNEQFF. The CDR3 coding sequence is TGTGCCAGTAGTATGATAGCGGGGGCGTACAATGAGCAGTTCTTC. The chain recombines TRBV19 with TRBJ2-1, with 9 bases matching TRBD2. The CDR3 spans 15 residues. Germline CDR1 LNHDA, CDR2 SQIVND (reference sequence). The ends lost 3 bases at V and 4 bases at J; junction bases unmatched: 4.

The chain couples TRBV19 to TRBJ1-5; weak D call: TRBD1 (5 bases). The V end was cut by 11 bases, the J end by 3 bases, with 14 bases between. The CDR3 has 13 amino acids. The germline V gene encodes CDR1 LNHDA and CDR2 SQIVND (reference sequence). Here the CDR3 reads CAVSSGPNQPQHF. CDR3 DNA sequence: TGTGCCGTATCCTCAGGGCCCAATCAGCCCCAGCATTTT. The complete variable domain, with remaining parts taken from reference TRBV19 and TRBJ1-5, reads DGGITQSPKYLFRKEGQNVTLSCEQNLNHDAMYWYRQDPGQGLRLIYYSQIVNDFQKGDIAEGYSVSREKKESFPLTVTSAQKNPTAFYLCAVSSGPNQPQHFGDGTRLSIL.

This chain joins TRBV6-5 and TRBJ1-1; 11 bases match TRBD1. V lost 0 bases to trimming and J lost 5 bases; unmatched junction nucleotides: 2. Germline assignment: CDR1 MNHEY and CDR2 SVGAGI. The CDR3 is 15 amino acids. CDR3 amino acids: CASSYSGQGVTEAFF. The DNA of the CDR3 is TGTGCCAGCAGTTACTCGGGACAGGGGGTAACTGAAGCTTTCTTT.

The chain joins TRBV6-1 to TRBJ1-5, with D tentatively TRBD1 (5 bases). Germline V gene sequence: CDR1 MNHNS, CDR2 SASEGT. This CDR3 spans 14 amino acids. The V gene lost 2 bases and the J gene lost 7 bases, with 12 bases spanning the gap. The CDR3 DNA reads as TGTGCCAGCAGTGAATTTCGGGGCGACCAGCCCCAGCATTTT. This encodes CASSEFRGDQPQHF.

This clone was counted between two and nine times. V and J are TRBV10-3 and TRBJ2-3; D gene ambiguous. Germline V lookup: CDR1 ENHRY, CDR2 SYGVKD. The CDR3 is made up of 12 amino acids. V was pared by 2 bases and J by 4 bases, with 4 bases between. The CDR3 DNA sequence: TGTGCCATCAGTGAGGGATCAGATACGCAGTATTTT. It is translated as CAISEGSDTQYF.

The chain employs TRBV4-3 and TRBJ1-2; D remains ambiguous. V was trimmed by 4 bases and J by 10 bases, leaving 19 bases between them. The germline V gene encodes CDR1 LGHNA and CDR2 YSLEER. The CDR3 spans 14 residues. The CDR3 protein is CASSLQGHREYYTF. In nucleotides, the CDR3 is TGCGCCAGCAGCCTTCAAGGTCACAGAGAGTACTACACCTTC.

This clone came up once. The chain combines TRBV2 with TRBJ2-2; D gene uncertain. CDR1 is SNHLY and CDR2 is FYNNEI in the germline V gene. V was trimmed by 6 bases and J by 7 bases, leaving 9 bases between them. CDR3 length: 12 residues. For the CDR3, the DNA is TGTGCCAGCAGAGGGCTGGGCGGGGAGCTGTTTTTT. This encodes CASRGLGGELFF.

This chain links TRBV5-1 with TRBJ1-4; a possible D gene is TRBD1 (5 bases). Trimming took off 5 bases at V and 4 bases at J, with 12 bases between the two ends. CDR3 length: 14 amino acids. Germline CDR1 SGHRS, CDR2 YFSETQ. Written as DNA, the CDR3 is TGCGCCAGCAGAGAACTTCAGGGTAATGAAAAACTGTTTTTT. The encoded protein is CASRELQGNEKLFF.

The count of this clone is one. The rearrangement uses TRBV5-4 and TRBJ2-3, with 9 bases lining up with TRBD2. The CDR3 covers 16 residues. The V gene's germline CDR1 is SGHNT and CDR2 YYREEE (reference sequence). V gave up 0 bases and J gave up 2 bases; unmatched junction bases: 4. The CDR3 spells CASSLGRGGNTDTQYF. Here the CDR3 DNA reads TGTGCCAGCAGCTTGGGGCGGGGGGGGAACACAGATACGCAGTATTTT.

The gene calls are TRBV5-1 and TRBJ1-4; perhaps TRBD1 as D (5 bases). The CDR3 totals 15 residues. The V gene lost 0 bases and the J gene lost 6 bases, with 12 bases spanning the gap. Per the germline V gene, CDR1 is SGHRS and CDR2 is YFSETQ. The CDR3 DNA sequence: TGCGCCAGCAGCTTGGGGGGGTCTGATTATGAAAAACTGTTTTTT. Amino acids: CASSLGGSDYEKLFF.